Following are 23 T cell receptor beta chains from one sample sequenced in a study of cytomegalovirus exposure and HLA in healthy donors. With 60 Vbeta and 13 Jbeta primers, the PCR was carried out. Profiled with immunoSEQ multiplex PCR; TCRdb holds only in-frame clones, not every one. This table holds 150,000 or so clones, 70% to 85% found once. Sequencing was carried out using PBMCs. The origin of the receptors is a male donor in good health and CMV-seropositive.

The chain links TRBV7-2 to TRBJ2-5, with 13 bases matching TRBD2. The DNA matches TRBJ2-7 better at its end, which makes the J call doubtful. CDR1 SGHTA and CDR2 FQGNSA come from the germline V gene. This CDR3 has 15 amino acids. The CDR3 sequence is CASSLSGLAGVEQYF. The DNA of the CDR3 is TGTGCCAGCAGCTTAAGCGGACTAGCGGGGGTCGAGCAGTACTTC.

The chain joins TRBV7-8 to TRBJ2-1; D unresolved. This CDR3 has 13 residues. Trimming removed 0 bases at V and 5 bases at J, with 5 bases between. Germline CDR1 and CDR2: SGHVS and FQNEAQ. This CDR3 is CASSLAPNNEQFF. The DNA of the CDR3 is TGTGCCAGCAGCTTAGCCCCTAACAATGAGCAGTTCTTC. Looking up the rest from reference TRBV7-8 and TRBJ2-1 gives the full variable domain: GAGVSQSPRYKVAKRGQDVALRCDPISGHVSLFWYQQALGQGPEFLTYFQNEAQLDKSGLPSDRFFAERPEGSVSTLKIQRTQQEDSAVYLCASSLAPNNEQFFGPGTRLTVL.

A single count supports this clone. The junction differs from germline at one of its ends, possibly a read error. J is TRBJ2-3 and V is TRBV7-8, with 11 bases that match TRBD2. CDR3 length: 16 residues. Germline V gene lookup returns CDR1 SGHVS and CDR2 FQNEAQ. The CDR3 DNA follows: TGTACCAGCAGCTCCTGGACTAGCGGGAGCACAGATACGCAGTATTTT. Translated: CTSSSWTSGSTDTQYF. Based on the CDR3 plus reference TRBV7-8 and TRBJ2-3, the full variable domain is GAGVSQSPRYKVAKRGQDVALRCDPISGHVSLFWYQQALGQGPEFLTYFQNEAQLDKSGLPSDRFFAERPEGSVSTLKIQRTQQEDSAVYLCTSSSWTSGSTDTQYFGPGTRLTVL.

This clone was detected only once. The chain combines TRBV7-2 with TRBJ2-7, with 8 bases matching TRBD1. Trimming at V came to 6 bases and at J to 0 bases, leaving 7 bases not matched to a gene. This CDR3 is 15 amino acids long. Germline lookup yields CDR1 SGHTA and CDR2 FQGNSA. CDR3 residues: CASRYNRGSSYEQYF. In DNA, the CDR3 is TGTGCCAGCAGATATAACAGGGGGAGCTCCTACGAGCAGTACTTC.

The chain uses TRBV5-4 and TRBJ2-1; 10 bases match TRBD2. The germline gives CDR1 SGHNT, CDR2 YYREEE (reference sequence). V shed 0 bases and J 6 bases; nucleotides not matched to a gene: 6. The CDR3 contains 16 residues. CDR3 loop: CASSLAGASGSNEQFF. Here the CDR3 DNA reads TGTGCCAGCAGCTTGGCAGGGGCTAGCGGGAGCAATGAGCAGTTCTTC. Combining the CDR3 with reference TRBV5-4 and TRBJ2-1 gives the whole variable domain ETGVTQSPTHLIKTRGQQVTLRCSSQSGHNTVSWYQQALGQGPQFIFQYYREEENGRGNFPPRFSGLQFPNYSSELNVNALELDDSALYLCASSLAGASGSNEQFFGPGTRLTVL.

The gene calls are TRBV7-9 and TRBJ2-7; 10 nucleotides align to TRBD2. CDR1 and CDR2 (germline): SEHNR, FQNEAQ (reference sequence). CDR3 length equals 17 residues. The V and J ends lost 5 bases and 1 base, in that order; junction bases with no gene match: 11. CDR3 nucleotide sequence: TGTGCCAGCAGCAGGTTTAGCGGGGGGTTTGTTTCCTACGAGCAGTACTTC. Its translation: CASSRFSGGFVSYEQYF.

The chain employs TRBV28 and TRBJ1-5; possible D gene TRBD1, 6 bases. Trimming pared 2 bases from V and 7 bases from J, leaving 12 bases between. The CDR3 extends over 14 amino acids. CDR1 is MDHEN, CDR2 SYDVKM, per germline. The CDR3: CASSLLNQGQPQHF. The CDR3 bases are TGTGCCAGCAGTTTACTGAACCAGGGGCAGCCCCAGCATTTT. The complete variable domain, with remaining parts taken from reference TRBV28 and TRBJ1-5, reads DVKVTQSSRYLVKRTGEKVFLECVQDMDHENMFWYRQDPGLGLRLIYFSYDVKMKEKGDIPEGYSVSREKKERFSLILESASTNQTSMYLCASSLLNQGQPQHFGDGTRLSIL.

This clone showed up just once. The gene calls are TRBV11-1 and TRBJ1-1, with D perhaps matching TRBD1 (6 bases). Germline lookup yields CDR1 SGHAT and CDR2 FQDESV (reference sequence). Trimming stripped 1 base from V and 6 bases from J, with 15 bases between. The CDR3 contains 15 residues. As DNA, the CDR3 is TGTGCCAGCAGCTTAGGGTCTAGGGGGTTTCCTGAAGCTTTCTTT. It yields the protein CASSLGSRGFPEAFF.

The gene calls are TRBV2 and TRBJ1-1; D is unclear. Per the germline V gene, CDR1 is SNHLY and CDR2 is FYNNEI. This CDR3 has 13 amino acids. The V gene lost 4 bases and the J gene lost 0 bases, with 6 bases spanning the gap. The CDR3 bases are TGTGCCAGCAGTGCAGGATTGAACACTGAAGCTTTCTTT. This translates into CASSAGLNTEAFF.

The rearrangement links TRBV13 to TRBJ1-1, with D possibly being TRBD1 (6 bases). The CDR3 covers 12 residues. Germline V CDR1 and CDR2: PRHDT, FYEKMQ (reference sequence). With 5 bases removed from V and 10 bases from J, the gap between germline ends came to 14 bases. The CDR3 DNA reads as TGTGCCAGCAGCCAGGGGTCGCCGGGAGCTTTCTTT. Encoded protein: CASSQGSPGAFF.

The rearrangement joins TRBV28 to TRBJ2-1; 11 bases align to TRBD2. The V gene end was trimmed by 6 bases and the J gene end by 4 bases; junction bases not matched to a gene: 8. Germline V gene lookup returns CDR1 MDHEN and CDR2 SYDVKM. The CDR3 has 16 residues. The CDR3 nucleotides are TGTGCCAGCAGCTCACTAGCGGGAGCAATGTACAATGAGCAGTTCTTC. This sequence encodes CASSSLAGAMYNEQFF.

This rearrangement joins TRBV9 to TRBJ2-6; D not resolved. This CDR3 has 16 residues. The V and J ends lost 0 bases and 0 bases respectively, with 7 bases between them. The germline V gene has CDR1 SGDLS and CDR2 YYNGEE. In DNA form, the CDR3 reads TGTGCCAGCAGCGTAGGAGGTTCCTCTGGGGCCAACGTCCTGACTTTC. It encodes CASSVGGSSGANVLTF. The full variable domain, with the rest looked up from reference TRBV9 and TRBJ2-6, is DSGVTQTPKHLITATGQRVTLRCSPRSGDLSVYWYQQSLDQGLQFLIQYYNGEERAKGNILERFSAQQFPDLHSELNLSSLELGDSALYFCASSVGGSSGANVLTFGAGSRLTVL.

To note about this clone: Compared with germline, one end of the junction differs, possibly owing to a read error. The chain employs TRBV14 and TRBJ2-6, with a weak D call TRBD2 (7 bases). Germline CDR1 and CDR2: SGHDN and FVKESK. The CDR3 sequence is 19 residues long. The CDR3 sequence is CASSQKGEGGRSGANGLTF. As DNA, the CDR3 is TGTGCCAGCAGCCAAAAAGGGGAGGGGGGTCGCTCTGGGGCCAACGGCCTGACTTTC.

This clone was detected only a few times. The chain carries TRBV27 and TRBJ2-7; no clear D gene. V was pared by 0 bases and J by 0 bases, with 9 bases between. This CDR3 has 15 residues. Germline assignment: CDR1 MNHEY and CDR2 SMNVEV (reference sequence). The CDR3 region has the DNA TGTGCCAGCAGTTTATCTACGGGTTACTCCTACGAGCAGTACTTC. This translates into CASSLSTGYSYEQYF.

V is TRBV2 and J is TRBJ2-7; D not resolved. This CDR3 contains 14 residues. The V gene's germline CDR1 is SNHLY and CDR2 FYNNEI. The V end was cut by 5 bases, the J end by 1 base, with 12 bases between. CDR3 DNA: TGTGCCAGCAGTTTCCGCCCAGGTTCCTACGAGCAGTACTTC. Its translation is CASSFRPGSYEQYF.

Comment on this clone: The junction departs from the called germline gene at one end, perhaps through a read error. V usage is TRBV5-8 and J usage is TRBJ2-7; no clear D. Germline V lookup: CDR1 SGHTS, CDR2 YDEGEE. The CDR3 length is 15 residues. CDR3 sequence reads: CASSFGLADFYGQYF. DNA of the CDR3: TGTGCCAGCAGCTTTGGTTTGGCAGACTTCTACGGGCAGTACTTC.

In this sample, this clone turned up a few times. The CDR3 bases are TGTGCCAGCAGTTCCCCAGGGACCCAGTACTTC. Protein product: CASSSPGTQYF. The chain carries TRBV28 and TRBJ2-5; no reliable D call. This CDR3 region has 11 residues. V was cut by 4 bases and J by 7 bases, with 7 bases left in between. Germline V lookup: CDR1 MDHEN, CDR2 SYDVKM.

CDR3 in amino acids: CASSLGGGGLNEQYF. The CDR3 nucleotides are TGTGCCAGCAGCTTGGGGGGGGGTGGGCTGAACGAGCAGTACTTC. J is TRBJ2-7 and V is TRBV5-6; TRBD2 matches at 7 bases. The CDR3 extends over 15 amino acids. Trimming took 0 bases from V and 5 from J; bases not matched to a gene: 8. The germline gives CDR1 SGHDT, CDR2 YYEEEE.

V and J are TRBV7-9 and TRBJ1-3; tentative D call: TRBD1 (6 bases). V was shortened by 5 bases and J by 3 bases, with 11 bases between the two germline ends. The CDR3 sequence is 14 residues long. The V gene's germline CDR1 is SEHNR and CDR2 FQNEAQ (reference sequence). The CDR3 DNA is TGTGCCAGCAGCCCAGGGGTAGATGGAAACACCATATATTTT. Encoded protein: CASSPGVDGNTIYF.

The chain links TRBV10-1 to TRBJ2-1; D perhaps matches TRBD2 (6 bases). Germline CDR1 is WNHNN and CDR2 is SYGVQD (reference sequence). The CDR3 sequence is 16 residues long. Trimming pared 4 bases from V and 5 bases from J, leaving 18 bases between. The CDR3 DNA sequence: TGCGCCAGCAGTGTTGGGCGGGGCAAAGGAGACAATGAGCAGTTCTTC. Translating it yields CASSVGRGKGDNEQFF.

The genes are TRBV30 and TRBJ1-6, with D possibly being TRBD1 (6 bases). CDR3 length: 15 residues. V lost 1 base, J lost 8 bases, and 15 bases lay in between. The V gene's germline CDR1 is GTSNPN and CDR2 SVGIG (reference sequence). This chain's CDR3 is CAWSAPRGAYSPLHF. The CDR3 region has the DNA TGTGCCTGGAGTGCCCCTCGGGGGGCCTATTCACCCCTCCACTTT. The whole variable domain, filled in from reference TRBV30 and TRBJ1-6, reads SQTIHQWPATLVQPVGSPLSLECTVEGTSNPNLYWYRQAAGRGLQLLFYSVGIGQISSEVPQNLSASRPQDRQFILSSKKLLLSDSGFYLCAWSAPRGAYSPLHFGNGTRLTVT.

The chain combines TRBV5-1 with TRBJ2-7, with a possible D match to TRBD1 (7 bases). The CDR3 totals 14 residues. Trimming removed 0 bases at V and 5 bases at J, with 12 bases between. CDR1 SGHRS and CDR2 YFSETQ come from the germline V gene. The CDR3 sequence is CASSLAGGGNEQYF. For the CDR3, the DNA is TGCGCCAGCAGCTTGGCAGGGGGAGGAAACGAGCAGTACTTC.

The chain recombines TRBV5-1 with TRBJ2-4, with TRBD1 as a possible D gene (6 bases). CDR1 is SGHRS, CDR2 YFSETQ, per germline. The CDR3 is 16 amino acids. Deletions cut 3 bases from V and 3 bases from J, with 16 bases between. The CDR3 bases are TGCGCCAGCAGCTGGGGCAGGGGATGGGGCAAAAACATTCAGTACTTC. Translation gives CASSWGRGWGKNIQYF.